The clone carrying this T cell receptor (beta chain) occurred once. V shed 5 bases and J 5 bases; nucleotides not matched to a gene: 6. This CDR3 is built from 15 residues. Germline V gives CDR1 LNHDA, CDR2 SQIVND (reference sequence). Data came from immunoSEQ multiplex PCR; TCRdb stores just in-frame clones and leaves some out. Altogether 93,000 or so clones are present, roughly four fifths being singletons, with the ten largest covering approximately 3%. This sample is part of a study of T cell clones after liver transplantation. This chain joins TRBV19 and TRBJ2-5; 12 bases fit TRBD2. The starting material was CD4+ T cells from blood, obtained around 44 months after liver transplant. The source of this sequence is a human patient who received a liver transplant. Some T cells may have originated in the graft donor. CDR3 coding DNA: TGTGCCAGTAGTCCGAGACTAGCGGGGGTGGAGACCCAGTACTTC. Translated: CASSPRLAGVETQYF.